A single sample gave rise to the 21 T cell receptor beta chains below, sequenced in a study of blood T cell repertoires in COVID-19. The method was immunoSEQ multiplex PCR; TCRdb's version includes in-frame clones alone and lacks a portion of them. The sample includes 70,000 or so clones, about 80% of them seen just once. Specimen: peripheral blood. Every receptor here comes from a human donor in a cohort sampled during active COVID-19.

This clone has a single count. The chain employs TRBV7-9 and TRBJ1-1; TRBD1 agrees at 8 bases. Trimming removed 2 bases from V and 6 bases from J; junction bases left unmatched: 17. The CDR3 spans 18 residues. Germline-derived CDR1 and CDR2 are SEHNR and FQNEAQ (reference sequence). The CDR3 here is CASSLQGAWGVTRAEAFF. CDR3 coding DNA: TGTGCCAGCAGCTTACAGGGGGCCTGGGGCGTCACCCGAGCTGAAGCTTTCTTT.

The V gene is TRBV14, the J gene TRBJ2-7; 9 bases are a match to TRBD2. The CDR3 is made up of 13 amino acids. V was clipped by 4 bases and J by 4 bases; unmatched bases: 2. Germline assignment: CDR1 SGHDN and CDR2 FVKESK. The CDR3 here is CASSRGRAYEQYF. The CDR3 region has the DNA TGTGCCAGCAGCCGCGGGAGGGCTTACGAGCAGTACTTC. The full variable domain, in which reference TRBV14 and TRBJ2-7 provide the parts outside the CDR3, is EAGVTQFPSHSVIEKGQTVTLRCDPISGHDNLYWYRRVMGKEIKFLLHFVKESKQDESGMPNNRFLAERTGGTYSTLKVQPAELEDSGVYFCASSRGRAYEQYFGPGTRLTVT.

The J gene is TRBJ2-1, the V gene TRBV4-1; 10 bases are a match to TRBD2. Germline V gene lookup returns CDR1 MGHRA and CDR2 YSYEKL. The trim removed 0 bases at V and 3 bases at J, leaving 5 bases unmatched. CDR3 length: 17 amino acids. The CDR3 sequence: CASSQEASGSFYNEQFF. CDR3 sequence (DNA): TGCGCCAGCAGCCAAGAGGCTAGCGGGAGCTTCTACAATGAGCAGTTCTTC.

V and J are TRBV7-9 and TRBJ2-5; D is uncertain. The CDR3 length is 16 residues. Germline values: CDR1 SEHNR, CDR2 FQNEAQ (reference sequence). Trimming removed 2 bases from V and 2 bases from J, with 15 bases in between. CDR3 in amino acids: CASSLRSTGRQETQYF. The CDR3, as DNA: TGTGCCAGCAGCTTAAGGTCGACTGGCAGACAAGAGACCCAGTACTTC.

The rearrangement joins TRBV21-1 to TRBJ2-3; whether TRBD2, the table's D call, matches the DNA was not checked. TRBV21-1 counts as a pseudogene. This CDR3 is built from 18 residues. The CDR3 DNA sequence: TGTGCCAGCAGCCCAGGGACTAGCGGGAGAGGGGGCACAGATACGCAGTATTTT. Its translation is CASSPGTSGRGGTDTQYF.

Comment on this clone: At one end the junction does not follow the germline gene, possibly because of a read error. The chain joins TRBV14 to TRBJ1-3, with D unresolved. Germline values: CDR1 SGHDN, CDR2 FVKESK. The CDR3 totals 12 residues. The CDR3 protein is CASSQDLPEMDF. The CDR3 coding sequence is TGTGCCAGCAGCCAAGATTTGCCTGAGATGGATTTT. Looking up the rest from reference TRBV14 and TRBJ1-3 gives the full variable domain: EAGVTQFPSHSVIEKGQTVTLRCDPISGHDNLYWYRRVMGKEIKFLLHFVKESKQDESGMPNNRFLAERTGGTYSTLKVQPAELEDSGVYFCASSQDLPEMDFGEGSWLTVV.

The chain employs TRBV7-3 and TRBJ1-2, with TRBD1 matching 7 bases. CDR1 and CDR2 (germline): SGHTA, FQGTGA. The CDR3 spans 13 residues. Trimming took 3 bases from V and 8 from J; bases not matched to a gene: 6. Here the CDR3 DNA reads TGTGCCAGCAGCTTGGACAGGCTCGGCGGCTACACCTTC. This codes for CASSLDRLGGYTF.

The chain has TRBV5-1 and TRBJ2-3; 9 nucleotides agree with TRBD2. The CDR3 has 15 residues. Germline CDR1 reads SGHRS; CDR2 reads YFSETQ. V gave up 4 bases and J gave up 1 base; unmatched junction bases: 4. The CDR3 DNA reads TGCGCCAGCAGCCCTAGCGGGATTGGCACAGATACGCAGTATTTT. Its translation is CASSPSGIGTDTQYF. Filled out from reference TRBV5-1 and TRBJ2-3, the complete variable domain reads KAGVTQTPRYLIKTRGQQVTLSCSPISGHRSVSWYQQTPGQGLQFLFEYFSETQRNKGNFPGRFSGRQFSNSRSEMNVSTLELGDSALYLCASSPSGIGTDTQYFGPGTRLTVL.

The rearrangement joins TRBV6-6 to TRBJ2-7; TRBD1 matches 10 bases. Trimming cost V 6 bases and J 7 bases; bases outside gene matches: 12. Germline V gives CDR1 MNHNY, CDR2 SVGAGI (reference sequence). CDR3 size: 15 residues. The CDR3 sequence is CASSLGGTGVNEQYF. CDR3 bases: TGTGCCAGCAGCCTCGGTGGGACAGGGGTTAATGAGCAGTACTTC.

The chain uses TRBV12-3 or TRBV12-4 and TRBJ1-2; TRBD1 agrees at 7 bases. The CDR3 covers 12 residues. Losses at the gene ends were 6 bases for V and 4 bases for J; bases not matched to a gene: 2. Here the CDR3 reads CASRGQSYGYTF. The DNA for the CDR3 is TGTGCCAGCAGGGGACAGTCCTATGGCTACACCTTC.

This chain joins TRBV5-6 and TRBJ1-1; D not resolved. V was trimmed by 1 base and J by 5 bases, leaving 15 bases between them. Germline V gene lookup returns CDR1 SGHDT and CDR2 YYEEEE. This CDR3 is built from 15 residues. The CDR3 coding sequence is TGTGCCAGCAGCTTGCCAGGCAGGCATTTTACTGAAGCTTTCTTT. This translates into CASSLPGRHFTEAFF.

This clone was counted a few times. J is TRBJ2-7 and V is TRBV7-9; possible D gene TRBD1, 5 bases. Trimming shortened V by 1 base and J by 6 bases, and 7 bases separated the two germline ends. The CDR3 extends over 12 amino acids. Germline-derived CDR1 and CDR2 are SEHNR and FQNEAQ (reference sequence). The CDR3, as DNA: TGTGCCAGCAGCTTAGGAGACAGCGAGCAGTACTTC. The encoded protein is CASSLGDSEQYF.

V is TRBV7-9 and J is TRBJ2-7; 12 nucleotides match TRBD2. This CDR3 spans 15 amino acids. The germline V gene encodes CDR1 SEHNR and CDR2 FQNEAQ (reference sequence). After removal of 4 bases from V and 2 bases from J, the junction contained 3 bases not matched to a gene. CDR3: CASSSWTSGAYEQYF. DNA for the CDR3: TGTGCCAGCAGCTCCTGGACTAGCGGGGCCTACGAGCAGTACTTC.

The chain has TRBV7-9 and TRBJ2-2, with 10 bases identical to TRBD1. The CDR3 extends over 14 amino acids. J was trimmed by 5 bases and V by 11 bases; bases with no gene match: 8. Germline V gene lookup returns CDR1 SEHNR and CDR2 FQNEAQ (reference sequence). CDR3 region: CAGQTGGRTGELFF. CDR3 coding DNA: TGTGCCGGTCAGACAGGGGGCCGGACCGGGGAGCTGTTTTTT. The full variable domain, completed using reference TRBV7-9 and TRBJ2-2, is DTGVSQNPRHKITKRGQNVTFRCDPISEHNRLYWYRQTLGQGPEFLTYFQNEAQLEKSRLLSDRFSAERPKGSFSTLEIQRTEQGDSAMYLCAGQTGGRTGELFFGEGSRLTVL.

V usage is TRBV6-6 and J usage is TRBJ2-7; D perhaps matches TRBD1 (5 bases). Trimming shortened V by 0 bases and J by 6 bases, and 12 bases separated the two germline ends. The CDR3 sequence is 14 residues long. Germline lookup yields CDR1 MNHNY and CDR2 SVGAGI (reference sequence). The CDR3 region has the DNA TGTGCCAGCAGTTACTCCACGGCAGGGCCCGAGCAGTACTTC. This codes for CASSYSTAGPEQYF.

The V call is TRBV2, the J call TRBJ2-7, with 11 bases matching TRBD2. Germline V gene lookup returns CDR1 SNHLY and CDR2 FYNNEI. The trim removed 4 bases at V and 6 bases at J, leaving 17 bases unmatched. The CDR3 extends over 18 amino acids. CDR3: CASSGVYKLAGGKSEQYF. The CDR3 DNA follows: TGTGCCAGCAGTGGAGTCTATAAGCTAGCGGGAGGAAAGTCCGAGCAGTACTTC.

In DNA, the CDR3 is TGTGCCAGCAGCCCAAGAGGGCAAGAGACCCAGTACTTC. Its translation: CASSPRGQETQYF. The V gene is TRBV13, the J gene TRBJ2-5; possible D gene TRBD2, 5 bases. Germline assignment: CDR1 PRHDT and CDR2 FYEKMQ (reference sequence). With 5 bases removed from V and 2 bases from J, the gap between germline ends came to 9 bases. This CDR3 is 13 amino acids long.

The chain employs TRBV29-1 and TRBJ2-7; D is perhaps TRBD1 (7 bases). CDR3 length: 13 residues. CDR1 and CDR2 from the germline V gene are SQVTM and ANQGSEA. V dropped 3 bases and J dropped 4 bases, with 13 bases sitting between them. The CDR3 region has the DNA TGCAGCGTTGAGGGGGGACAGTCTTACGAGCAGTACTTC. The encoded protein is CSVEGGQSYEQYF.

The chain combines TRBV6-6 with TRBJ2-7, with TRBD2 identical over 10 bases. Germline loops: CDR1 MNHNY, CDR2 SVGAGI (reference sequence). The CDR3 runs to 18 residues. V lost 5 bases, J lost 0 bases, and 13 bases stayed unmatched. The CDR3 DNA reads as TGTGCCAGCAGTCGAATGAGACTAGCGGGCCTGCGCTCCTACGAGCAGTACTTC. It specifies CASSRMRLAGLRSYEQYF.

The CDR3 DNA follows: TGTAGCGGCGGGCATGGGATGAACACTGAAGCTTTCTTT. Amino acids: CSGGHGMNTEAFF. The chain combines TRBV30 with TRBJ1-1, with D hard to call. Germline V gives CDR1 GTSNPN, CDR2 SVGIG (reference sequence). This CDR3 has 13 amino acids.

The CDR3 DNA follows: TGTGCCAGCAGCTTAGCGGGAGATACCTACGAGCAGTACTTC. It encodes CASSLAGDTYEQYF. This chain joins TRBV7-2 and TRBJ2-7, with D tentatively TRBD2 (5 bases). V lost 0 bases and J 2 bases, leaving 8 bases between the germline ends. This CDR3 has 14 amino acids. Germline CDR1 is SGHTA and CDR2 is FQGNSA.